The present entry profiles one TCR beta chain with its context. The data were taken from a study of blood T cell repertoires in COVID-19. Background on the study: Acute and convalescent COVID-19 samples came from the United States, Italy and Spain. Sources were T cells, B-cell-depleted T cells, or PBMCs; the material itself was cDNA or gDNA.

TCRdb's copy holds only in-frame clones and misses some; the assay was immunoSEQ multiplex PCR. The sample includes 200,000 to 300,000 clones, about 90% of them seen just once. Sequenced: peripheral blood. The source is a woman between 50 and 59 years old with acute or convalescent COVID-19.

The CDR3 loop reads CASSPDLGGEKLFF. The CDR3 bases are TGTGCCAGCTCACCAGACTTGGGCGGGGAAAAACTGTTTTTT. The chain combines TRBV18 with TRBJ1-4; D remains unclear. The germline V and J ends were trimmed by 2 bases and 8 bases, with 12 bases remaining between them. This CDR3 has 14 residues. Germline CDR1 and CDR2: KGHSH and LQKENI. Combining the CDR3 with reference TRBV18 and TRBJ1-4 gives the whole variable domain NAGVMQNPRHLVRRRGQEARLRCSPMKGHSHVYWYRQLPEEGLKFMVYLQKENIIDESGMPKERFSAEFPKEGPSILRIQQVVRGDSAAYFCASSPDLGGEKLFFGSGTQLSVL.